What follows are 4 T cell receptor beta chains derived from one specimen sequenced in a study of blood T cell repertoires in COVID-19. Produced via immunoSEQ multiplex PCR; TCRdb's table is partial and in-frame only. The data hold 150,000 to 200,000 clones, with about 86% observed a single time. The specimen sequenced was peripheral blood. The source is a man between 45 and 60 years old with active or convalescent COVID-19.

The sample holds a few counts of this clone. This chain uses TRBV24-1 with TRBJ2-7; D unclear. The CDR3 contains 16 residues. Trimming left V 1 base short and J 2 bases short, with 14 bases between. Germline V CDR1 and CDR2: KGHDR, SFDVKD. The CDR3 region is CATSDFLRLKPYEQYF. Here the CDR3 DNA reads TGTGCCACCAGTGATTTCTTGCGGCTTAAACCCTACGAGCAGTACTTC.

V and J are TRBV5-5 and TRBJ2-1, with D tentatively TRBD1 (6 bases). CDR3 length equals 15 residues. V was pared by 2 bases and J by 3 bases, with 12 bases between. Germline CDR1 and CDR2: SGHKS and YYEKEE (reference sequence). The DNA for the CDR3 is TGTGCCAGCAGCTTCAGACAGGAGATCTACAATGAGCAGTTCTTC. Its protein is CASSFRQEIYNEQFF.

This chain connects TRBV19 to TRBJ1-5; possible D gene TRBD1, 6 bases. Trimming removed 7 bases at V and 7 bases at J, with 23 bases between. The germline gives CDR1 LNHDA, CDR2 SQIVND (reference sequence). This CDR3 comprises 16 residues. The CDR3 region is CASTIGVSGRGQPQHF. The CDR3 DNA follows: TGTGCCAGTACCATAGGTGTATCAGGGAGGGGGCAGCCCCAGCATTTT.

The V call is TRBV6-1, the J call TRBJ2-3; 7 bases line up with TRBD2. The CDR3 is 14 amino acids. V lost 0 bases, J lost 6 bases, and 3 bases stayed unmatched. Germline values: CDR1 MNHNS, CDR2 SASEGT. In nucleotides, the CDR3 is TGTGCCAGCAGTGAAGCAGGAGCGGGGGATACGCAGTATTTT. It encodes CASSEAGAGDTQYF.